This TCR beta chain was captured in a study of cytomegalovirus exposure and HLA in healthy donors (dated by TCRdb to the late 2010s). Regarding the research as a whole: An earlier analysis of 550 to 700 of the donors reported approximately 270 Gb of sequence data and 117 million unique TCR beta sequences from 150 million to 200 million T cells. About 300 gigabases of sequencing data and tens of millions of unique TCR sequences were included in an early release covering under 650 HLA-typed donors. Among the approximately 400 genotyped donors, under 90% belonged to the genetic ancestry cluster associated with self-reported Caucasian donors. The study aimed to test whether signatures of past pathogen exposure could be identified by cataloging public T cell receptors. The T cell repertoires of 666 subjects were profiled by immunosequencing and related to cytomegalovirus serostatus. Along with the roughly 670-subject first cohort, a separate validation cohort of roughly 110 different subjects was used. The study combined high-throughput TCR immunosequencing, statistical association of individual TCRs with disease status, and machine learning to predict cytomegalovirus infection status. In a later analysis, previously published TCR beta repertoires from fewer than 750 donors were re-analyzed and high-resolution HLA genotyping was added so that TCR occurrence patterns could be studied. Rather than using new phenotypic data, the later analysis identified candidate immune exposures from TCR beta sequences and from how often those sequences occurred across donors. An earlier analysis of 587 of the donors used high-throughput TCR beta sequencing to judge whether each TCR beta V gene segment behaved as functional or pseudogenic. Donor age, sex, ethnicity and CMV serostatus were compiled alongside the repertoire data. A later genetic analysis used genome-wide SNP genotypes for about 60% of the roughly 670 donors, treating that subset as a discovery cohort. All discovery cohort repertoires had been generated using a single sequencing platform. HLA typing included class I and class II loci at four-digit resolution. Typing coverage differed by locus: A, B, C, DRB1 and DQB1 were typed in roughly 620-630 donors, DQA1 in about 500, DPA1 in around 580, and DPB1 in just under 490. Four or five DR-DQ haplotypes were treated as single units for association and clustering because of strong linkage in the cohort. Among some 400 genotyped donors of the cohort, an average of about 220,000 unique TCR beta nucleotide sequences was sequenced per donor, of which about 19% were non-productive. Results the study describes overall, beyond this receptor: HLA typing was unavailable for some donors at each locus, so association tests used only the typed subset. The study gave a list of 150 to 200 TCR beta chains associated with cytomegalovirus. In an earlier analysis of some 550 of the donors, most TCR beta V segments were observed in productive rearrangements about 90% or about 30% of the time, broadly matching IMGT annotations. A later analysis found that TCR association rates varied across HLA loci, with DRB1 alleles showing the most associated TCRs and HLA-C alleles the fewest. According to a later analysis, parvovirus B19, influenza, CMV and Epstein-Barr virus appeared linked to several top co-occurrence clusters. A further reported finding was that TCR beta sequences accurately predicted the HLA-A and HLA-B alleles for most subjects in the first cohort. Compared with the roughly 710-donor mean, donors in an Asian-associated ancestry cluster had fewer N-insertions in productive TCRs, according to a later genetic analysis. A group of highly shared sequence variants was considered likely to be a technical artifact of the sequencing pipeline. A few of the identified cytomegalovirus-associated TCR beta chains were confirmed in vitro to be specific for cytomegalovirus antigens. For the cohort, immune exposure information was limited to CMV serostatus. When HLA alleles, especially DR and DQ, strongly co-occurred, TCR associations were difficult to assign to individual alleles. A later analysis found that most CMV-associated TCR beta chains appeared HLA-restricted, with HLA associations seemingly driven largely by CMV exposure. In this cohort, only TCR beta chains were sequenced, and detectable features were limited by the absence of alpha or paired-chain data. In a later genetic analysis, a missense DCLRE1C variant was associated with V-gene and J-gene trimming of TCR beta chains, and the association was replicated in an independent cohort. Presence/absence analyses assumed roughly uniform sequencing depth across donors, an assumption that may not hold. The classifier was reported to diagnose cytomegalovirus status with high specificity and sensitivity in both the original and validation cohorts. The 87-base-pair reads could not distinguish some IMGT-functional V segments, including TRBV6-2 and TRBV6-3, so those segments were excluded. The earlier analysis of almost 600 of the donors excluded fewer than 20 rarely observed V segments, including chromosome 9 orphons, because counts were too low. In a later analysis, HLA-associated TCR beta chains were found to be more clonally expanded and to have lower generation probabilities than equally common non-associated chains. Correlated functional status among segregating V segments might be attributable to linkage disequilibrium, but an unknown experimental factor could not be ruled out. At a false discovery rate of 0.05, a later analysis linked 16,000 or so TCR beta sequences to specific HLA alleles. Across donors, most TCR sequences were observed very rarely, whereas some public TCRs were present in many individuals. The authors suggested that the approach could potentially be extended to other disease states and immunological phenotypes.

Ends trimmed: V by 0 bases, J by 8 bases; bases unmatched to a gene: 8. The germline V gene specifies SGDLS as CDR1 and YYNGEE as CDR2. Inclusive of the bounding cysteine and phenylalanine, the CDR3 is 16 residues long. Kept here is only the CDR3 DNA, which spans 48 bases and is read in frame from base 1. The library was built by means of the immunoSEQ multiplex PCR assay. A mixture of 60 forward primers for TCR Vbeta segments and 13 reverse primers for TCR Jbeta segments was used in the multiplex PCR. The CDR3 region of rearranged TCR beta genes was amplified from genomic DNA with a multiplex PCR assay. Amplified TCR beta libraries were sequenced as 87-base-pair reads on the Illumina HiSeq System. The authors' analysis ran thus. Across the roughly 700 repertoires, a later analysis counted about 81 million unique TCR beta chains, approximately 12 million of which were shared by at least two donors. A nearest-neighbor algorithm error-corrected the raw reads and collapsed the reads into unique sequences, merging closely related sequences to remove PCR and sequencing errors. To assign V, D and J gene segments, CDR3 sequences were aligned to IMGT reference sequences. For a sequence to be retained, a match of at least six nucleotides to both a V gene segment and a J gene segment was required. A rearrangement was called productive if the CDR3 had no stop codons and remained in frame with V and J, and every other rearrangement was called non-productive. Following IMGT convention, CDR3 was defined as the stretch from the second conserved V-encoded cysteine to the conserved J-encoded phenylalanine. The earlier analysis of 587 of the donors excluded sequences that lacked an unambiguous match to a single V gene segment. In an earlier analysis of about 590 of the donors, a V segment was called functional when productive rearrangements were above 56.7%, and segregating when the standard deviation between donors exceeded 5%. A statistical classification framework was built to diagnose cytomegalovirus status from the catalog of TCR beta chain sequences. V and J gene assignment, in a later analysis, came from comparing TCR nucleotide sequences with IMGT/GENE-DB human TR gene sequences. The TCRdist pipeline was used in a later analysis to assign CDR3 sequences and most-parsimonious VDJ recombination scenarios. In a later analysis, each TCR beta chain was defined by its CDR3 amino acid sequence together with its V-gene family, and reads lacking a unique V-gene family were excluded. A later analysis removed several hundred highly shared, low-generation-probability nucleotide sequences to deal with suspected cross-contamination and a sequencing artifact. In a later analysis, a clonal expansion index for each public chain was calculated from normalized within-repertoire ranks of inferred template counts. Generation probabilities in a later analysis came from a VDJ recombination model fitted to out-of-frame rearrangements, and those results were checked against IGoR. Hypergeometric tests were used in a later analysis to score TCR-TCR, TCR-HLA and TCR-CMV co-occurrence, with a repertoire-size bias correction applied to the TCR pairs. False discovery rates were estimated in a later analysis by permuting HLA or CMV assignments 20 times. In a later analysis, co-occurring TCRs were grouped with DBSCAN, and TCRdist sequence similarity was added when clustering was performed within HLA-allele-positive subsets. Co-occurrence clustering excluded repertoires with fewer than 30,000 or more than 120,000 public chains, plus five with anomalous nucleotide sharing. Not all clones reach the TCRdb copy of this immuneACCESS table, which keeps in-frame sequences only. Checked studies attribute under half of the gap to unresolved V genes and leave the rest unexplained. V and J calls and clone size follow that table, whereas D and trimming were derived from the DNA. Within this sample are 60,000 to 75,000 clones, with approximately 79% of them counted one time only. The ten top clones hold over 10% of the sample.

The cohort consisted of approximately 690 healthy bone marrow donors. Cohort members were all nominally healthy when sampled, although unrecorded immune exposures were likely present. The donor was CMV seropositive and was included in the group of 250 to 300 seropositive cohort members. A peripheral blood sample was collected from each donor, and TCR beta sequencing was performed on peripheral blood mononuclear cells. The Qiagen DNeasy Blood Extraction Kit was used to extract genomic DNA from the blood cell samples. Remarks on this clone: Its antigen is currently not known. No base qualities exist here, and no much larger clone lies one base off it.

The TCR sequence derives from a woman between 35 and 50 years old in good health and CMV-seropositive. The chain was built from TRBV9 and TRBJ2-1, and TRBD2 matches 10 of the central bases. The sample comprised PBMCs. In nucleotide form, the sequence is TGTGCCAGCAGCGTAGTAGGGAGCGGGGGGGCCCATGAGCAGTTCTTC. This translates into CASSVVGSGGAHEQFF.